This T cell receptor (beta chain) came from a study of tumour-infiltrating T cells in Burkitt lymphoma. Study in general: Productive clonality predicted overall and progression-free survival.

J gave up 8 bases and V 4 bases, and 3 bases lay outside the gene matches. The CDR3 is made up of 12 amino acids. The V gene's germline CDR1 is SGHNT and CDR2 YYREEE (reference sequence). Clones were read by immunoSEQ multiplex PCR, and TCRdb kept only the in-frame ones, dropping some. The sample yields around 13,000 clones, less than 90% seen once. The chain links TRBV5-4 to TRBJ1-1, with 9 bases matching TRBD1. The sequenced material came from tumor tissue. The source is a human donor with diffuse large B-cell lymphoma. DNA for the CDR3: TGTGCCAGCAGCAAACAGGGGGCGGAAGCTTTCTTT. This encodes CASSKQGAEAFF.